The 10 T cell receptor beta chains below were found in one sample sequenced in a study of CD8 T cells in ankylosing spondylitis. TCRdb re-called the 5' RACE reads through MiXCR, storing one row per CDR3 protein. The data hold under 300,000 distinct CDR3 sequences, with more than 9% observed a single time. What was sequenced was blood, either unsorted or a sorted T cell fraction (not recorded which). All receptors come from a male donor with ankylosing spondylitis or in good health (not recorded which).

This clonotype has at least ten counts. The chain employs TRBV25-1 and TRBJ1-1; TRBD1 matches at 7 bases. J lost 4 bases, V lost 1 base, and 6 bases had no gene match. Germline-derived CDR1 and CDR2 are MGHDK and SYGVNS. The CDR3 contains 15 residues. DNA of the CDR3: TGTGCCAGCAGTGAATCAAAGGGGGCGGGCACTGAAGCTTTCTTT. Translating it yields CASSESKGAGTEAFF.

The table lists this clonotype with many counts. CDR3 loop: CASSLSGTGTGTEAFF. The DNA of the CDR3 is TGTGCCAGCAGTTTGTCTGGGACAGGGACAGGCACTGAAGCTTTCTTT. V and J are TRBV28 and TRBJ1-1, with 9 bases aligning to TRBD1. The CDR3 covers 16 residues. The germline V gene has CDR1 MDHEN and CDR2 SYDVKM. Trimming cost V 3 bases and J 4 bases; bases outside gene matches: 9.

CDR3 DNA sequence: TGTGCCAGCAGCACCGCCGACAGGACGTACCAAGAGACCCAGTACTTC. This codes for CASSTADRTYQETQYF. The rearrangement joins TRBV7-9 to TRBJ2-5; maybe TRBD1 (6 bases). The CDR3 loop spans 16 amino acids. Trimming stripped 5 bases from V and 0 bases from J, with 16 bases between. Germline V CDR1 and CDR2: SEHNR, FQNEAQ (reference sequence).

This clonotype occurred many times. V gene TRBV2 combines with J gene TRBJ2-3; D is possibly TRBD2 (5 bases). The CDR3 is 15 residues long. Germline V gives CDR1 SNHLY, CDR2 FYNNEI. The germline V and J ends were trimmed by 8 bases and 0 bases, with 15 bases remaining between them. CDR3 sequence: CASRWTFTSTDTQYF. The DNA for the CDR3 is TGTGCCAGCCGCTGGACTTTTACTAGCACAGATACGCAGTATTTT. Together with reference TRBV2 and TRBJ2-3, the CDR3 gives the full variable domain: EPEVTQTPSHQVTQMGQEVILRCVPISNHLYFYWYRQILGQKVEFLVSFYNNEISEKSEIFDDQFSVERPDGSNFTLKIRSTKLEDSAMYFCASRWTFTSTDTQYFGPGTRLTVL.

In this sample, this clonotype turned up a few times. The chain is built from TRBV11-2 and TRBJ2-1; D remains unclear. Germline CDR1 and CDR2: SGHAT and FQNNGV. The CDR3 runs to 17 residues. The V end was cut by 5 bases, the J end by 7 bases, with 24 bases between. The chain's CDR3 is CASSQVVESTPSNEQFF. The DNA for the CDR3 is TGTGCCAGCAGCCAAGTCGTAGAGTCCACCCCTTCTAATGAGCAGTTCTTC.

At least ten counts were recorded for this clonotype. The CDR3 DNA follows: TGCGCCAGCAGCTTGGGGACTAGCGGACGCACAGATACGCAGTATTTT. Translating it yields CASSLGTSGRTDTQYF. The chain combines TRBV5-1 with TRBJ2-3; 10 bases align to TRBD2. V gave up 0 bases and J gave up 1 base; unmatched junction bases: 2. This CDR3 region has 16 residues. The germline CDR1 and CDR2 sequences are SGHRS and YFSETQ. The full variable domain, in which reference TRBV5-1 and TRBJ2-3 provide the parts outside the CDR3, is KAGVTQTPRYLIKTRGQQVTLSCSPISGHRSVSWYQQTPGQGLQFLFEYFSETQRNKGNFPGRFSGRQFSNSRSEMNVSTLELGDSALYLCASSLGTSGRTDTQYFGPGTRLTVL.

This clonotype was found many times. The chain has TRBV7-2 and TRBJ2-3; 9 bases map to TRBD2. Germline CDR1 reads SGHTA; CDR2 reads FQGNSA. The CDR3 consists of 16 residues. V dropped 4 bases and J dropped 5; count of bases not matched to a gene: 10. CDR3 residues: CASSSRLAGPGDTQYF. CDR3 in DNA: TGTGCCAGCAGCTCCCGCCTAGCGGGGCCTGGAGATACGCAGTATTTT.

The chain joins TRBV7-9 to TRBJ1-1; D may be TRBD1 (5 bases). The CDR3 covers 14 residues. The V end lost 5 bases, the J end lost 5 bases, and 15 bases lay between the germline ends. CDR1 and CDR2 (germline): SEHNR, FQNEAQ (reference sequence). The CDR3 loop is CASSRGEGGTEAFF. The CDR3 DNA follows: TGTGCCAGCAGCCGAGGGGAGGGTGGGACTGAAGCTTTCTTT.

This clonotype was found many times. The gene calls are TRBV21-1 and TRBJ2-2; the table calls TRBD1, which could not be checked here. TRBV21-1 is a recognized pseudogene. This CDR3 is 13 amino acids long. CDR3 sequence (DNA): TGTGCCAGCTGTCCCGGGGGAACCGGGGAGCTGTTTTTT. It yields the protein CASCPGGTGELFF.

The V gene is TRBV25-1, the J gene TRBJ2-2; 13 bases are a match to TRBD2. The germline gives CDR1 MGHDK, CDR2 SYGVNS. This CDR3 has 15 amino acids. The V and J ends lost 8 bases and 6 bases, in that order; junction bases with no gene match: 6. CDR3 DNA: TGTGCCAGCCAAACTAGCGGGGGGGCTTCCGGGGAGCTGTTTTTT. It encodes CASQTSGGASGELFF. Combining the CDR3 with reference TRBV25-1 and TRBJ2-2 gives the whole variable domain EADIYQTPRYLVIGTGKKITLECSQTMGHDKMYWYQQDPGMELHLIHYSYGVNSTEKGDLSSESTVSRIRTEHFPLTLESARPSHTSQYLCASQTSGGASGELFFGEGSRLTVL.